This passage covers 2 T cell receptor beta chains from one sample sequenced in a study of shared clonotypes between healthy human individuals. Profiled with immunoSEQ multiplex PCR; TCRdb holds only in-frame clones, not every one. Of some 1.4 million clones in the sample, more than 95% were seen once. Material for sequencing was naive CD4+ T cells sorted from blood. Described subset: CD45RA+ positively selected. The origin of the receptors is a man aged 30-40 years in good health.

This clone was recorded once. The V gene is TRBV10-1, the J gene TRBJ2-5; D unresolved. Trimming pared 2 bases from V and 3 bases from J, leaving 7 bases between. The CDR3 has 13 amino acids. The germline V gene encodes CDR1 WNHNN and CDR2 SYGVQD (reference sequence). The CDR3 nucleotides are TGCGCCAGCAGTGAGGGACGGAAAGAGACCCAGTACTTC. Amino acid sequence: CASSEGRKETQYF.

This rearrangement joins TRBV5-6 to TRBJ2-5, with a possible D match to TRBD2 (6 bases). Germline CDR1 and CDR2: SGHDT and YYEEEE. V was trimmed by 4 bases and J by 5 bases, leaving 15 bases between them. This CDR3 spans 14 amino acids. The CDR3 spells CASSPGAGKETQYF. In DNA form, the CDR3 reads TGTGCCAGCAGCCCCGGAGCGGGCAAGGAGACCCAGTACTTC.